Each of the 5 T cell receptor beta chains below was sequenced from the same sample in a study of T cells in Graves' hyperthyroidism and ophthalmopathy. Amplification of TCR beta CDR3 regions was performed using RNA transcripts as template. The HTBI primer set was used in a first-round RT-PCR of the TCR CDR3. In TCRdb, the multiplex PCR reads were re-called with MiXCR into one record per CDR3 protein. The sample shows about 360,000 distinct CDR3 sequences, about 13% of them seen only once. The sequencing input was blood. These receptors came from a woman under 30 with Graves' hyperthyroidism.

This clonotype was observed at least ten times. The chain joins TRBV20-1 to TRBJ1-1, with D hard to call. The V and J ends lost 6 bases and 2 bases respectively, with 16 bases between them. This CDR3 comprises 14 residues. Germline V gives CDR1 DFQATT, CDR2 SNEGSKA (reference sequence). The CDR3 reads CSAGSFPSNTEAFF. CDR3 nucleotide sequence: TGCAGTGCCGGGAGCTTTCCTTCAAACACTGAAGCTTTCTTT.

This clonotype was recorded at least ten times. The chain couples TRBV7-2 to TRBJ2-3; TRBD1 matches at 7 bases. Looked up from germline, CDR1 is SGHTA and CDR2 is FQGNSA. The CDR3 contains 13 residues. The trim removed 4 bases at V and 5 bases at J, leaving 3 bases unmatched. Here the CDR3 DNA reads TGTGCCAGCAGCTCCCGACAGGGAGATACGCAGTATTTT. Translation gives CASSSRQGDTQYF.

This clonotype has ten or more counts. This sequence joins TRBV10-3 and TRBJ2-1; D is unclear. The germline gives CDR1 ENHRY, CDR2 SYGVKD. Between the trimmed V and J ends, which lost 0 bases and 7 bases, there was a span of 4 bases. This CDR3 has 12 amino acids. In DNA form, the CDR3 reads TGTGCCATCAGTGAGTCGGGGAATGAGCAGTTCTTC. Translation: CAISESGNEQFF.

The CDR3: CSAPLWGGGRRNIQYF. DNA for the CDR3: TGCAGTGCGCCGCTTTGGGGGGGGGGACGACGAAACATTCAGTACTTC. J is TRBJ2-4 and V is TRBV20-1, with 7 bases identical to TRBD2. Trimming cost V 6 bases and J 6 bases; bases outside gene matches: 17. Germline V gene sequence: CDR1 DFQATT, CDR2 SNEGSKA (reference sequence). The CDR3 sequence is 16 residues long.

In this sample, this clonotype turned up many times. The rearrangement joins TRBV15 to TRBJ2-3; D possibly corresponds to TRBD1 (5 bases). The CDR3 runs to 15 residues. V was clipped by 5 bases and J by 0 bases, with 12 bases between them. CDR1 and CDR2 from the germline V gene are LNHNV and YYDKDF (reference sequence). The CDR3: CATSSPRASTDTQYF. Here the CDR3 DNA reads TGTGCCACCAGCTCCCCCAGGGCAAGCACAGATACGCAGTATTTT.